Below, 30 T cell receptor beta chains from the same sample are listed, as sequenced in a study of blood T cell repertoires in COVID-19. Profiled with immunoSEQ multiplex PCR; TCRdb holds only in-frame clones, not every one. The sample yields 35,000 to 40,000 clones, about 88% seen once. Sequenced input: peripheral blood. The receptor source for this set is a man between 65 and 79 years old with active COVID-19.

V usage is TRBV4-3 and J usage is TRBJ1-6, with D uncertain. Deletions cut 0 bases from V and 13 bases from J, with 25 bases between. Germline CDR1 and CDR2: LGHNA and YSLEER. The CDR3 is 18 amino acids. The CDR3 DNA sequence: TGCGCCAGCAGCCAAGAAGTTTCTAGCAGTGGGCTTTTGATGCCCCTCCACTTT. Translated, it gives CASSQEVSSSGLLMPLHF.

CDR3 residues: CASSPLRQGTYEQYF. CDR3 DNA sequence: TGTGCCAGCTCACCTCTAAGACAGGGAACCTACGAGCAGTACTTC. This chain joins TRBV18 and TRBJ2-7, with 7 bases lining up with TRBD1. This CDR3 has 15 residues. J was trimmed by 2 bases and V by 3 bases; bases with no gene match: 7. Germline assignment: CDR1 KGHSH and CDR2 LQKENI. Using reference TRBV18 and TRBJ2-7 for the parts outside the CDR3, the full variable domain is NAGVMQNPRHLVRRRGQEARLRCSPMKGHSHVYWYRQLPEEGLKFMVYLQKENIIDESGMPKERFSAEFPKEGPSILRIQQVVRGDSAAYFCASSPLRQGTYEQYFGPGTRLTVT.

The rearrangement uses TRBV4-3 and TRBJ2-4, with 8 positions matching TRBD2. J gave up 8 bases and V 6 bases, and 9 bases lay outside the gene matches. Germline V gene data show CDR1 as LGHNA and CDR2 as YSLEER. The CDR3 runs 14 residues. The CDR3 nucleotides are TGCGCCAGCAGTCCGGCGGGGGGAGCGGACATTCAGTACTTC. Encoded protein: CASSPAGGADIQYF.

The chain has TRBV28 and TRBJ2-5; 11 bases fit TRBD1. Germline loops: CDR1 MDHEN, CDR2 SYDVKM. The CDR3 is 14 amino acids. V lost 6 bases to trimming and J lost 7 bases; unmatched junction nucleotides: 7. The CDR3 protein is CASRQGGQGGTQYF. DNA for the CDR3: TGTGCCAGCAGACAAGGGGGACAGGGGGGGACCCAGTACTTC. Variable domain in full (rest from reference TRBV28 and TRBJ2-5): DVKVTQSSRYLVKRTGEKVFLECVQDMDHENMFWYRQDPGLGLRLIYFSYDVKMKEKGDIPEGYSVSREKKERFSLILESASTNQTSMYLCASRQGGQGGTQYFGPGTRLLVL.

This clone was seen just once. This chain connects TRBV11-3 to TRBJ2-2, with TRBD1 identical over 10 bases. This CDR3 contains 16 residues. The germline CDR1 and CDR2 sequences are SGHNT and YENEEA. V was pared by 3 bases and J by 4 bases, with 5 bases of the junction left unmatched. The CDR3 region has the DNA TGTGCCAGCAGCTTGCATGGGACAGGGGTCACCGGGGAGCTGTTTTTT. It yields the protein CASSLHGTGVTGELFF.

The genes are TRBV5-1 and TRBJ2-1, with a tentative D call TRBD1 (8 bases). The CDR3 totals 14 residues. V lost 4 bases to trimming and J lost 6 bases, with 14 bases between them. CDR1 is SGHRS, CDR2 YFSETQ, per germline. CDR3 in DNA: TGCGCCAGCAGCGTCTACAGGGGGGGCAATGAGCAGTTCTTC. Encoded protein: CASSVYRGGNEQFF.

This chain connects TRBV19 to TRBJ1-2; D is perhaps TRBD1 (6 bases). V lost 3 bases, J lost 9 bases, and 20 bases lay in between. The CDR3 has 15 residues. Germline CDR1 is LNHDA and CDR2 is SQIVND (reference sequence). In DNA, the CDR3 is TGTGCCAGTAGTATCAGAGGACAGCGACCGGCTAGCTACACCTTC. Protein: CASSIRGQRPASYTF.

CDR3 nucleotides: TGTGCCAGTAGCTTAGGACAGTCGAACACCGGGGAGCTGTTTTTT. Translating gives CASSLGQSNTGELFF. The chain carries TRBV19 and TRBJ2-2, with D tentatively TRBD1 (6 bases). CDR3 length: 15 residues. Germline CDR1 reads LNHDA; CDR2 reads SQIVND (reference sequence). The germline V and J ends were trimmed by 6 bases and 0 bases, with 11 bases remaining between them.

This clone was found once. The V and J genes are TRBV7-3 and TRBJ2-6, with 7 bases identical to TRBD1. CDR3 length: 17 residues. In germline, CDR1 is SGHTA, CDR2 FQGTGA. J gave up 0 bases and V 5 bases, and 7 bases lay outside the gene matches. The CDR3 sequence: CASSLPGQSSGANVLTF. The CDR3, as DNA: TGTGCCAGCAGCCTACCGGGACAGAGCTCTGGGGCCAACGTCCTGACTTTC.

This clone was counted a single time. The CDR3, as DNA: TGTGCCAGCAGCTTTACAGGGGGCCACTACGAGCAGTACTTC. It encodes CASSFTGGHYEQYF. V is TRBV5-5 and J is TRBJ2-7; TRBD1 matches 9 bases. Germline lookup yields CDR1 SGHKS and CDR2 YYEKEE (reference sequence). J lost 3 bases, V lost 2 bases, and 3 bases had no gene match. The CDR3 runs 14 residues.

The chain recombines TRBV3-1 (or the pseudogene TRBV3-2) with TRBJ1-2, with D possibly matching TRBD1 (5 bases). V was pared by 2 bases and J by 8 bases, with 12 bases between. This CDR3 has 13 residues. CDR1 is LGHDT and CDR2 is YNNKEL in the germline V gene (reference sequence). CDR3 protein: CASSQFKGSGYTF. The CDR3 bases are TGTGCCAGCAGCCAATTTAAGGGGTCCGGCTACACCTTC.

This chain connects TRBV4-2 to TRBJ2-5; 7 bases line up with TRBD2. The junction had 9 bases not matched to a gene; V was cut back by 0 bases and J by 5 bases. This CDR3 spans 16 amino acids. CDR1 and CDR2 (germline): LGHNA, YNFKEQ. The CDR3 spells CASSQEGTSAGETQYF. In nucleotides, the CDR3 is TGTGCCAGCAGCCAAGAAGGAACTAGCGCGGGGGAGACCCAGTACTTC.

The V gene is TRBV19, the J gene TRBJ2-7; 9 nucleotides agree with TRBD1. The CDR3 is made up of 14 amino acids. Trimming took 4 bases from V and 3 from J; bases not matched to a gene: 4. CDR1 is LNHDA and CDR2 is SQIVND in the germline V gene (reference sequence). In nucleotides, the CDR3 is TGTGCCAGTAGTACTTCGACAGGGGGCTACGAGCAGTACTTC. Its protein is CASSTSTGGYEQYF. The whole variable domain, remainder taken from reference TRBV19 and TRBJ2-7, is DGGITQSPKYLFRKEGQNVTLSCEQNLNHDAMYWYRQDPGQGLRLIYYSQIVNDFQKGDIAEGYSVSREKKESFPLTVTSAQKNPTAFYLCASSTSTGGYEQYFGPGTRLTVT.

The CDR3 sequence: CASSKTRTVANYGYTF. For the CDR3, the DNA is TGTGCCAGCAGCAAAACTAGGACAGTTGCAAACTATGGCTACACCTTC. This sequence joins TRBV21-1 and TRBJ1-2; the table's D call TRBD1 went unverified against the DNA. TRBV21-1 is labeled a pseudogene. The CDR3 runs 16 residues.

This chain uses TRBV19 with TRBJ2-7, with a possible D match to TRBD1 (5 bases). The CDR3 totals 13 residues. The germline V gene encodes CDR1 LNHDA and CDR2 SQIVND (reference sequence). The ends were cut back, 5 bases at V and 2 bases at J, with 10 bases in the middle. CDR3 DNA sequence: TGTGCCAGTAGTCGTACAGGTACCTACGAGCAGTACTTC. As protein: CASSRTGTYEQYF.

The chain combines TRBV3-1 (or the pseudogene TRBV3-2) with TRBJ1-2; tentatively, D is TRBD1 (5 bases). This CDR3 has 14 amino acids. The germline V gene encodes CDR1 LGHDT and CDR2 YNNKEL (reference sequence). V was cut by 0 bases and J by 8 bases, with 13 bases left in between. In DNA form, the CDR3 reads TGTGCCAGCAGCCAAGATGCTCAGGGCCAAGGCTACACCTTC. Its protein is CASSQDAQGQGYTF.

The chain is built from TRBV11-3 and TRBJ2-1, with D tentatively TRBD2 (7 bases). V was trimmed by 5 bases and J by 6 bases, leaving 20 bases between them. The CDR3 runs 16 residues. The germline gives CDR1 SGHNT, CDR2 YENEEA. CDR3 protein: CASSPGALASGNEQFF. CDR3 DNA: TGTGCCAGCAGCCCGGGGGCCTTGGCTAGCGGCAATGAGCAGTTCTTC. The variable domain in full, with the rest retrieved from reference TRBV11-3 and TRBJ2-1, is EAGVVQSPRYKIIEKKQPVAFWCNPISGHNTLYWYLQNLGQGPELLIRYENEEAVDDSQLPKDRFSAERLKGVDSTLKIQPAELGDSAVYLCASSPGALASGNEQFFGPGTRLTVL.

CDR3 nucleotide sequence: TGTGCCAGCAGCCAACCGGGACTAGCGGCCAACACCGGGGAGCTGTTTTTT. Protein sequence: CASSQPGLAANTGELFF. The V gene is TRBV3-1 (or the pseudogene TRBV3-2), the J gene TRBJ2-2; 11 bases fit TRBD2. Per germline, CDR1 LGHDT and CDR2 YNNKEL (reference sequence). The junction had 4 bases not matched to a gene; V was cut back by 2 bases and J by 2 bases. This CDR3 comprises 17 residues.

CDR3 DNA sequence: TGTGCCAGCAGCTTAGACGAGACAGCGCACTACGAGCAGTACTTC. This encodes CASSLDETAHYEQYF. The J gene is TRBJ2-7, the V gene TRBV7-2; tentative D call: TRBD1 (5 bases). Germline CDR1 is SGHTA and CDR2 is FQGNSA. V was pared by 1 base and J by 3 bases, with 13 bases between. This CDR3 region has 15 residues.

The CDR3 DNA follows: TGTGCCAGCAGTTTATTCCCAGGGACAAACACCGGGGAGCTGTTTTTT. Residues: CASSLFPGTNTGELFF. The chain links TRBV27 to TRBJ2-2, with D possibly TRBD1 on 6 matching bases. CDR1 is MNHEY, CDR2 SMNVEV, per germline (reference sequence). Trimming removed 1 base at V and 2 bases at J, with 11 bases between. This CDR3 has 16 residues.

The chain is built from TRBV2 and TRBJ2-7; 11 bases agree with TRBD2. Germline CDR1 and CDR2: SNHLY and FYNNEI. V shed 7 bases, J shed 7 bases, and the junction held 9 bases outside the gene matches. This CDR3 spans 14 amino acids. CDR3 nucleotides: TGTGCCAGCATCGTTAGCGGGAGGGTGGGGGAGCAGTACTTC. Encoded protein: CASIVSGRVGEQYF. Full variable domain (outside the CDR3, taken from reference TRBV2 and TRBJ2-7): EPEVTQTPSHQVTQMGQEVILRCVPISNHLYFYWYRQILGQKVEFLVSFYNNEISEKSEIFDDQFSVERPDGSNFTLKIRSTKLEDSAMYFCASIVSGRVGEQYFGPGTRLTVT.

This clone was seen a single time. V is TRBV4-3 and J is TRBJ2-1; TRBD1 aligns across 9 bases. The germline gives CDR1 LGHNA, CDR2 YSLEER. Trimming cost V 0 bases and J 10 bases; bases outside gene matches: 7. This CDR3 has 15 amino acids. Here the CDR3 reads CASSQDGQGLGEQFF. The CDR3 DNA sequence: TGCGCCAGCAGCCAAGACGGACAGGGGCTTGGCGAGCAGTTCTTC.

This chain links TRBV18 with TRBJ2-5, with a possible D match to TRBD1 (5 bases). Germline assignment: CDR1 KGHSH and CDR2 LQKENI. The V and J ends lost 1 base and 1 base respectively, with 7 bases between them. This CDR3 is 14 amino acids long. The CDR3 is CASSPQGIQETQYF. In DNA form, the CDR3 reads TGTGCCAGCTCACCACAGGGGATCCAAGAGACCCAGTACTTC.

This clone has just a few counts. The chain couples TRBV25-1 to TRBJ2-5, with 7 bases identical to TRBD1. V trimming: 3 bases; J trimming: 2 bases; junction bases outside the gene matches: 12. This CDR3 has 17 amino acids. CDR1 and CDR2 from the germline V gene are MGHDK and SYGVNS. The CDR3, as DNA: TGTGCCAGCAGTGACTTTACCGGGACAGTGGGGCAAGAGACCCAGTACTTC. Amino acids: CASSDFTGTVGQETQYF.

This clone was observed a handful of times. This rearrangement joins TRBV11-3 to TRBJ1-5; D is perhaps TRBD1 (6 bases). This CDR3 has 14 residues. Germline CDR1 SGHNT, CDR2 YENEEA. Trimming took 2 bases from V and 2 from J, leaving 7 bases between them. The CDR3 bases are TGTGCCAGCAGCTTACAGGGGTGCAATCAGCCCCAGCATTTT. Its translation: CASSLQGCNQPQHF.

The CDR3 DNA reads TGCGCCAGCAGCCCGGGACAGGGGGCCTTAAGCTATGGCTACACCTTC. This sequence encodes CASSPGQGALSYGYTF. The genes are TRBV5-1 and TRBJ1-2, with 12 bases that match TRBD1. CDR1 SGHRS and CDR2 YFSETQ come from the germline V gene. There are 16 residues in the CDR3. V lost 4 bases to trimming and J lost 4 bases; unmatched junction nucleotides: 8.

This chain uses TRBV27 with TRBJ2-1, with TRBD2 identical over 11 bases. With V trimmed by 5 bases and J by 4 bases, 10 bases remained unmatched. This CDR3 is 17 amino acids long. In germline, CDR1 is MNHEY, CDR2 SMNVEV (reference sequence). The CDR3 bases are TGTGCCAGCAGTCTACAGACGACTAGCGGGGCTTACAATGAGCAGTTCTTC. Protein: CASSLQTTSGAYNEQFF.

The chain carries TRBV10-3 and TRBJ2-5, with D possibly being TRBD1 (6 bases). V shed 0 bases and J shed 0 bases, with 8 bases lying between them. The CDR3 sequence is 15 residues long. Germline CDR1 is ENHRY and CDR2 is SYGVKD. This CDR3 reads CAISESGTHQETQYF. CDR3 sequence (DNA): TGTGCCATCAGTGAGTCGGGGACACACCAAGAGACCCAGTACTTC.

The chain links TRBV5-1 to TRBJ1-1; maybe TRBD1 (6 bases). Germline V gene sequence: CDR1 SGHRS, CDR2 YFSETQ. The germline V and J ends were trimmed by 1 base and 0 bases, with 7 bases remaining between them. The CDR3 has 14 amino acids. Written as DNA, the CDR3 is TGCGCCAGCAGCTTGCAGGGGATGAACACTGAAGCTTTCTTT. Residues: CASSLQGMNTEAFF.

Here the CDR3 DNA reads TGTGCCAGCAGCTCCACCTACTCTGGAAACACCATATATTTT. Translation: CASSSTYSGNTIYF. The chain has TRBV7-8 and TRBJ1-3; D unclear. The CDR3 is 14 amino acids. Germline CDR1 SGHVS, CDR2 FQNEAQ. The V end lost 4 bases, the J end lost 0 bases, and 7 bases lay between the germline ends.